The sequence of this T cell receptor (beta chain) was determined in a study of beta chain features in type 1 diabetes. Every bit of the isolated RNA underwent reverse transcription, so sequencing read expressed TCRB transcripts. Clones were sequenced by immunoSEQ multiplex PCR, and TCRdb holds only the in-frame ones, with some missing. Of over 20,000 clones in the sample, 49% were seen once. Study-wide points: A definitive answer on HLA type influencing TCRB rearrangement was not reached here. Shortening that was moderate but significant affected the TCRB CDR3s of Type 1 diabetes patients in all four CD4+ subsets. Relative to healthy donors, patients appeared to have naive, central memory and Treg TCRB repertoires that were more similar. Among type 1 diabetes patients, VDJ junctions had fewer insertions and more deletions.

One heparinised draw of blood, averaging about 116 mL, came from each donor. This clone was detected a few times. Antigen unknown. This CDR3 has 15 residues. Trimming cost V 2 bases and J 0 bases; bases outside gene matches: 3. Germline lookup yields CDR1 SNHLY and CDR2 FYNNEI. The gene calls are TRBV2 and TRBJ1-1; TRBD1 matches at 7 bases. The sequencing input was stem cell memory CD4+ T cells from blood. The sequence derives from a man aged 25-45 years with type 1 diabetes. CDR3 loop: CASSEMGQLNTEAFF. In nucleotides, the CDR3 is TGTGCCAGCAGTGAAATGGGACAGTTGAACACTGAAGCTTTCTTT.